This is a list of T cell receptor beta chains from one sample in a study of vaccination and CD4 T cells after COVID-19. MiXCR was run by TCRdb on the PCR reads, yielding one entry per CDR3 protein. The sample has fewer than 20,000 distinct CDR3 sequences; around 40% are singletons. These receptors have no known antigen. The starting material was CD4+ T cells from blood, cultured in vitro, obtained about 7 months after SARS-CoV-2 vaccination. These receptors were taken from a human donor who had recovered from COVID-19. The CDR3 runs from the conserved cysteine through the conserved F or W. A D gene is named only where the DNA matches it firmly. Only part of the rows carry a size: once, few, many, or a class if the clone is expanded.

CASSVRKAHYNEQFF	TGTGCCAGCAGTGTCCGAAAGGCCCACTACAATGAGCAGTTCTTC	.	TRBJ2-1	.	TRBV2
CASSRLARETQYF	TGTGCCAGCAGTAGACTAGCTCGCGAGACCCAGTACTTC	once	TRBJ2-5	TRBD2	TRBV7-3
CASSKVAGGNGQFF	.	.	TRBJ2-1	.	TRBV21-1
CSARIDRGTNQPQHF	TGCAGTGCTAGGATAGACAGGGGAACGAATCAGCCCCAGCATTTT	.	TRBJ1-5	TRBD1	TRBV20-1
CASSLGAGIDEQYF	TGCGCCAGCAGCTTGGGGGCAGGGATCGACGAGCAGTACTTC	few	TRBJ2-7	.	TRBV5-1
CASSKDRGETQYF	TGTGCCAGTAGTAAAGACAGGGGAGAGACCCAGTACTTC	.	TRBJ2-5	TRBD1	TRBV19
CASSLGHRNQETQYF	TGTGCCAGCAGTTTAGGTCACAGGAACCAAGAGACCCAGTACTTC	once	TRBJ2-5	.	TRBV7-9
CSARDSINYGYTF	TGCAGTGCTAGAGACAGCATTAACTATGGCTACACCTTC	.	TRBJ1-2	.	TRBV20-1
CATSPGQGRTDTQYF	TGTGCCACCAGTCCTGGACAGGGACGAACAGATACGCAGTATTTT	few	TRBJ2-3	TRBD1	TRBV24-1
CASRGNQGVENIQYF	TGTGCCAGCAGAGGAAACCAGGGTGTGGAAAACATTCAGTACTTC	.	TRBJ2-4	.	TRBV6-1
CASSLGEVGYF	TGTGCCAGCAGCTTAGGCGAGGTAGGGTATTTT	.	TRBJ2-3	.	TRBV7-9
CSAGQGLSEQYF	TGCAGTGCCGGACAGGGCTTAAGCGAGCAGTACTTC	.	TRBJ2-7	TRBD1	TRBV20-1
CASSLLAGGLPDTQYF	TGTGCCAGCAGCTTACTAGCGGGGGGGCTCCCAGATACGCAGTATTTT	.	TRBJ2-3	TRBD2	TRBV7-2
CASSQAGGYYNEQFF	TGTGCCAGCAGCCAAGCGGGGGGATATTACAATGAGCAGTTCTTC	.	TRBJ2-1	TRBD2	TRBV7-9
CSASQGLANQPQHF	TGCAGTGCTTCGCAGGGTTTGGCCAATCAGCCCCAGCATTTT	medium-sized	TRBJ1-5	.	TRBV20-1
CASRASLLHEQFF	TGTGCCAGCAGGGCAAGTTTGCTCCATGAGCAGTTCTTC	.	TRBJ2-1	.	TRBV6-1
CSARDQGTSGREQFF	TGCAGTGCTAGAGACCAGGGTACTAGTGGGCGGGAGCAGTTCTTC	.	TRBJ2-1	.	TRBV20-1
CSASKTVDTQYF	TGCAGTGCTTCAAAAACCGTGGATACGCAGTATTTT	.	TRBJ2-3	.	TRBV20-1
CASSLGRRNEAFF	TGTGCCAGCAGTTTAGGTCGGCGGAATGAAGCTTTCTTT	.	TRBJ1-1	.	TRBV12-3/TRBV12-4
CASSLILGGTEAFF	TGTGCCAGCAGCTTAATATTGGGGGGTACTGAAGCTTTCTTT	.	TRBJ1-1	.	TRBV7-9
CSARGDYEQFF	TGCAGTGCTAGAGGGGACTATGAGCAGTTCTTC	.	TRBJ2-1	.	TRBV20-1
CASSLMPSNTEAFF	TGTGCCAGCAGCTTAATGCCCTCGAACACTGAAGCTTTCTTT	few	TRBJ1-1	.	TRBV7-3
CASSFQPEGIQYF	TGTGCCAGCAGCTTTCAACCAGAAGGCATTCAGTACTTC	.	TRBJ2-4	.	TRBV11-1
CSAEGNGYTF	TGCAGTGCTGAGGGAAATGGCTACACCTTC	once	TRBJ1-2	.	TRBV20-1
CASSPTSGKETQYF	TGTGCCAGCAGCCCGACTAGCGGTAAAGAGACCCAGTACTTC	once	TRBJ2-5	TRBD2	TRBV5-4
CSAGGRAGESYGYTF	TGCAGTGCTGGAGGGCGGGCAGGGGAGAGCTATGGCTACACCTTC	.	TRBJ1-2	.	TRBV20-1
CASSLTRDSDYEQYF	TGTGCCAGCAGCCTCACCCGCGACAGTGACTACGAGCAGTACTTC	.	TRBJ2-7	.	TRBV4-2
CASSTNYNEQFF	TGTGCCAGCAGCACAAATTACAATGAGCAGTTCTTC	.	TRBJ2-1	.	TRBV6-1
CASSYSPHTNYEQYF	TGTGCCAGCAGTTACTCGCCCCACACTAACTACGAGCAGTACTTC	few	TRBJ2-7	.	TRBV6-5
CASSYNRDGTGELFF	TGTGCCAGCAGCTACAACAGGGACGGCACCGGGGAGCTGTTTTTT	.	TRBJ2-2	.	TRBV6-5
CSVRGGWALEQYF	TGCAGTGTAAGGGGGGGTTGGGCCCTCGAGCAGTACTTC	.	TRBJ2-7	.	TRBV20-1
CASSLEEGYGYTF	TGTGCCAGCAGCCTCGAGGAGGGCTATGGCTACACCTTC	few	TRBJ1-2	.	TRBV7-9
CASSTRDRDGYTF	TGTGCCAGCAGTACGCGGGACAGGGATGGCTACACCTTC	.	TRBJ1-2	TRBD1	TRBV6-1
CASGIQVWDTEAFF	TGTGCCAGCGGCATTCAGGTGTGGGACACTGAAGCTTTCTTT	few	TRBJ1-1	.	TRBV7-2
CSARRAGGLTDTQYF	TGCAGTGCTAGACGAGCGGGGGGCCTCACAGATACGCAGTATTTT	.	TRBJ2-3	TRBD2	TRBV20-1
CASSSRESYEQYF	TGTGCCAGCAGCAGCAGGGAATCCTACGAGCAGTACTTC	.	TRBJ2-7	.	TRBV7-2
CATRTSGRIYNEQFF	TGTGCCACCAGGACTAGCGGGAGAATCTACAATGAGCAGTTCTTC	.	TRBJ2-1	TRBD2	TRBV2
CASSPRRQDSDTQYF	TGTGCCAGCAGTCCCCGGAGACAGGATTCAGATACGCAGTATTTT	.	TRBJ2-3	.	TRBV12-3/TRBV12-4
CSARIGAPDTEAFF	TGCAGTGCTAGAATTGGGGCGCCGGACACTGAAGCTTTCTTT	.	TRBJ1-1	.	TRBV20-1
CSARDQRGITGYTF	TGCAGTGCTAGAGATCAAAGGGGAATCACTGGCTACACCTTC	medium-sized	TRBJ1-2	.	TRBV20-1
CASSFDRVSPLHF	TGTGCCAGCAGCTTCGACAGGGTTTCACCCCTCCACTTT	few	TRBJ1-6	TRBD1	TRBV7-2
CATSGGTSDPGETQYF	TGTGCCACCAGCGGGGGGACTAGCGATCCGGGGGAGACCCAGTACTTC	few	TRBJ2-5	TRBD2	TRBV15
CASSLYGGREGYTF	TGTGCCAGCAGTTTATATGGGGGGCGAGAAGGCTACACCTTC	few	TRBJ1-2	.	TRBV28
CASRPGQAYGYTF	TGTGCCAGCAGACCCGGACAGGCTTATGGCTACACCTTC	.	TRBJ1-2	TRBD1	TRBV6-1
CASSPGPESEQYF	TGTGCCAGCAGCCCAGGACCGGAGTCCGAGCAGTACTTC	.	TRBJ2-7	.	TRBV7-2
CASSPSQTTGGYTF	TGTGCCAGCAGCCCCTCCCAGACGACTGGGGGCTACACCTTC	.	TRBJ1-2	.	TRBV7-3
CASSLAPYGYTF	TGTGCCAGCAGCTTAGCCCCCTATGGCTACACCTTC	few	TRBJ1-2	.	TRBV7-9